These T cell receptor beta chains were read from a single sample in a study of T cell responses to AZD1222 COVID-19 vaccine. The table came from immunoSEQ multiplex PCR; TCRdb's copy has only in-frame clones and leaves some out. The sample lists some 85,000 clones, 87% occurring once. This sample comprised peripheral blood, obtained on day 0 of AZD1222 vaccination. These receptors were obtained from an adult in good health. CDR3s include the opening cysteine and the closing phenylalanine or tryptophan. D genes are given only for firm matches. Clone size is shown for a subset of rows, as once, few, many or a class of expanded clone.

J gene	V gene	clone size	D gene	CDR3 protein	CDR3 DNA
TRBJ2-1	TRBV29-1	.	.	CSWFGLTGYEQFF	TGCAGCTGGTTCGGACTAACCGGTTATGAGCAGTTCTTC
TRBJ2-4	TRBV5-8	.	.	CASSRQYIQYF	TGTGCCAGCAGCCGGCAATACATTCAGTACTTC
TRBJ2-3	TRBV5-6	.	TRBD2	CASSSGTITDTQYF	TGTGCCAGCAGCTCCGGGACTATCACAGATACGCAGTATTTT
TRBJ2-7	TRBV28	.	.	CASSLTDRNEQYF	TGTGCCAGCAGTTTAACCGACAGGAACGAGCAGTACTTC
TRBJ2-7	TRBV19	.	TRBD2	CASSVTSGALLYEQYF	TGTGCCAGTAGTGTTACTAGCGGGGCCCTCCTCTACGAGCAGTACTTC
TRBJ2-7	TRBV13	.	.	CASSLGGDITYEQYF	TGTGCCAGCAGCTTGGGGGGGGACATCACCTACGAGCAGTACTTC
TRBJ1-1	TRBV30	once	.	CALGVGPLLNTEAFF	TGTGCCTTAGGGGTAGGACCTCTGCTAAACACTGAAGCTTTCTTT
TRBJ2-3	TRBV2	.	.	CASSEAVAQVF	TGTGCCAGCAGTGAAGCGGTGGCCCAAGTCTTT
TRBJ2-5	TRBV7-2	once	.	CASRPPVSGAGYF	TGTGCCAGCAGACCCCCGGTCTCGGGAGCTGGATACTTC
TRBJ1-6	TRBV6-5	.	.	CASSPGQPTPLHF	TGTGCCAGCAGTCCGGGACAACCCACACCCCTCCACTTT
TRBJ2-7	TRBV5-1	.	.	CASSFRGGSNEQYF	TGCGCCAGCAGCTTCCGTGGGGGTTCGAACGAGCAGTACTTC
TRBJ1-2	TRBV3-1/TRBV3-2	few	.	CASSRDTDYGYTF	TGTGCCAGCAGCCGGGACACCGACTATGGCTACACCTTC
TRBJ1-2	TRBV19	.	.	CASSIGLALHYGYTF	TGTGCCAGTAGTATTGGACTAGCCCTTCACTATGGCTACACCTTC
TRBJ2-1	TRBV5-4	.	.	CASSSVPYNEQFF	TGTGCCAGCAGCTCCGTACCCTACAATGAGCAGTTCTTC
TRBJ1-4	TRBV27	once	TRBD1	CASSVTRTGEKLFF	TGTGCCAGCAGTGTAACTCGGACAGGGGAAAAACTGTTTTTT
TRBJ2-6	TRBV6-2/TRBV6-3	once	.	CASSRAGGSGANVLTF	TGTGCCAGCAGTCGGGCCGGGGGCTCTGGGGCCAACGTCCTGACTTTC
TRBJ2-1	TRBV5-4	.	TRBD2	CASSLSGTGLARNEQFF	TGTGCCAGCAGCTTGTCAGGCACGGGACTAGCGCGAAATGAGCAGTTCTTC
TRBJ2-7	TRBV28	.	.	CASRRRVSSYEQYF	TGTGCCAGCAGACGCCGCGTGTCCTCCTACGAGCAGTACTTC
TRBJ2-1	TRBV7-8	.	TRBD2	CASSYSGKRSYNEQFF	TGTGCCAGCAGCTATAGCGGGAAGCGCTCCTACAATGAGCAGTTCTTC
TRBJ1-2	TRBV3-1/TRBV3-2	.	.	CASSPFPQEYYGYTF	TGTGCCAGCAGCCCATTCCCCCAGGAGTACTATGGCTACACCTTC
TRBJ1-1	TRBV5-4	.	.	CASSSRKGGTEAFF	TGTGCCAGCAGCTCCCGTAAGGGCGGAACTGAAGCTTTCTTT
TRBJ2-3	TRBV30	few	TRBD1	CAWRQGPSSTDTQYF	TGTGCCTGGCGACAGGGGCCTTCGTCAACAGATACGCAGTATTTT
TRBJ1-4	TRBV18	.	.	CASSPGSATGTEKLFF	TGTGCCAGCTCACCAGGGAGCGCAACAGGTACTGAAAAACTGTTTTTT
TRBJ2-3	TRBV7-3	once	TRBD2	CASSPSGTSDTQYF	TGTGCCAGCAGCCCTAGCGGGACCTCAGATACGCAGTATTTT
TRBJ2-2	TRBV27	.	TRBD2	CASSLSTPLAGETGELFF	TGTGCCAGCAGTTTAAGTACCCCACTAGCGGGAGAAACCGGGGAGCTGTTTTTT
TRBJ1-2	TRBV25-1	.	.	CASSVGALYGYTF	TGTGCCAGCAGTGTTGGGGCCCTCTATGGCTACACCTTC
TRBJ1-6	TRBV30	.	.	CAWSLTVLNNSPLHF	TGTGCCTGGAGTCTTACCGTCCTTAATAATTCACCCCTCCACTTT
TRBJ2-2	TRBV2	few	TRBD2	CASSPSGRASGELFF	TGTGCCAGCAGTCCAAGCGGGAGGGCCTCCGGGGAGCTGTTTTTT
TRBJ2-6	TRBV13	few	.	CASSLGGGGGANVLTF	TGTGCCAGCAGCTTAGGGGGAGGAGGTGGGGCCAACGTCCTGACTTTC
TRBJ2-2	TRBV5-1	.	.	CASSLAQVRAGELFF	TGCGCCAGCAGCTTGGCCCAGGTAAGGGCCGGGGAGCTGTTTTTT
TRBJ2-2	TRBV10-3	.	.	CAISESRTRNTGELFF	TGTGCCATCAGTGAGTCTCGGACAAGGAACACCGGGGAGCTGTTTTTT
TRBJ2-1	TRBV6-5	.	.	CASSYGGRDKFF	TGTGCCAGCAGTTACGGGGGTCGAGATAAGTTCTTC
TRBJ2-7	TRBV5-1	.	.	CASSLTQTAPNEQYF	TGCGCCAGCAGCTTAACTCAAACCGCTCCTAACGAGCAGTACTTC
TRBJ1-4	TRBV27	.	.	CASSLKGRPTNEKLFF	TGTGCCAGCAGTTTGAAGGGACGCCCAACTAATGAAAAACTGTTTTTT
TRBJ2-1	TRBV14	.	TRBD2	CASRTSGIDEQFF	TGTGCCAGCAGGACTAGCGGGATTGATGAGCAGTTCTTC
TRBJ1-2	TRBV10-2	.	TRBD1	CASSERQGIYGYTF	TGCGCCAGCAGTGAGCGACAGGGTATCTATGGCTACACCTTC
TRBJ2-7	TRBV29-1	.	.	CSVPQIQGGSYEQYF	TGCAGCGTTCCCCAAATACAGGGAGGAAGCTACGAGCAGTACTTC
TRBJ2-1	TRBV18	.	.	CASSQSWSSYNEQFF	TGTGCCAGCTCACAGAGCTGGAGCTCCTACAATGAGCAGTTCTTC
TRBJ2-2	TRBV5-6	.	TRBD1	CASSWGDRGPGNTGELFF	TGTGCCAGCAGCTGGGGGGACAGGGGGCCGGGGAACACCGGGGAGCTGTTTTTT
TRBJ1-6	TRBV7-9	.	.	CATQVLGVNSPLHF	TGTGCCACCCAGGTCCTCGGGGTAAATTCACCCCTCCACTTT
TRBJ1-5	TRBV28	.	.	CASSLTGFNQPQHF	TGTGCCAGCAGTTTAACCGGGTTCAATCAGCCCCAGCATTTT
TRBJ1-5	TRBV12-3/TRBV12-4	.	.	CASSFGNQPQHF	TGTGCCAGCAGTTTTGGCAATCAGCCCCAGCATTTT
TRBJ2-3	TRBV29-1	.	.	CSVEEGLAFTDTQYF	TGCAGCGTTGAAGAAGGTCTAGCGTTCACAGATACGCAGTATTTT
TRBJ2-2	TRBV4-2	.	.	CASISRTGELFF	TGTGCCAGCATTTCGCGGACCGGGGAGCTGTTTTTT